The clone carrying this T cell receptor beta chain was seen more than once but under ten times. The germline V gene encodes CDR1 LGHNA and CDR2 YSLEER. With V trimmed by 0 bases and J by 6 bases, 7 bases remained unmatched. The CDR3 length is 16 residues. This entry is derived from a study of blood T cell repertoires in COVID-19. Here immunoSEQ multiplex PCR was the method, and the copy in TCRdb shows in-frame clones only, minus some. Among about 180,000 clones listed, 70% to 90% were seen once. The sample taken for sequencing was peripheral blood. This sequence originates from a man aged 55 to 70 with acute or convalescent COVID-19. The gene calls are TRBV4-3 and TRBJ2-3; 9 bases are shared with TRBD2. The CDR3 loop is CASSQEVAGVGDTQYF. CDR3 sequence (DNA): TGCGCCAGCAGCCAAGAAGTAGCGGGAGTCGGCGATACGCAGTATTTT.